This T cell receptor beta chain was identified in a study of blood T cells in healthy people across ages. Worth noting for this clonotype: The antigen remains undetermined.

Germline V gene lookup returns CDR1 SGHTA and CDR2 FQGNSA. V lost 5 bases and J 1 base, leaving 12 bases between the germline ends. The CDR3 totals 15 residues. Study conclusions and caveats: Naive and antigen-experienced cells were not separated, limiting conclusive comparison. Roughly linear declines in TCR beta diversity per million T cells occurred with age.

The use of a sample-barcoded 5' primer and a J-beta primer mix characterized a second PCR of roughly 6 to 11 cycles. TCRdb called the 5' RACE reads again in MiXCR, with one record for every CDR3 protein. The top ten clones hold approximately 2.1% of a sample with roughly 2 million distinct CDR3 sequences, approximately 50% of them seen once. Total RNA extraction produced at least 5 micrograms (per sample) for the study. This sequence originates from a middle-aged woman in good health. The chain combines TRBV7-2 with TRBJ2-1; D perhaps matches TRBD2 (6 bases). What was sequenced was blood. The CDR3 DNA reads TGTGCCAGCAGCCCACGACGGGGGTCCTACAATGAGCAGTTCTTC. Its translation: CASSPRRGSYNEQFF.